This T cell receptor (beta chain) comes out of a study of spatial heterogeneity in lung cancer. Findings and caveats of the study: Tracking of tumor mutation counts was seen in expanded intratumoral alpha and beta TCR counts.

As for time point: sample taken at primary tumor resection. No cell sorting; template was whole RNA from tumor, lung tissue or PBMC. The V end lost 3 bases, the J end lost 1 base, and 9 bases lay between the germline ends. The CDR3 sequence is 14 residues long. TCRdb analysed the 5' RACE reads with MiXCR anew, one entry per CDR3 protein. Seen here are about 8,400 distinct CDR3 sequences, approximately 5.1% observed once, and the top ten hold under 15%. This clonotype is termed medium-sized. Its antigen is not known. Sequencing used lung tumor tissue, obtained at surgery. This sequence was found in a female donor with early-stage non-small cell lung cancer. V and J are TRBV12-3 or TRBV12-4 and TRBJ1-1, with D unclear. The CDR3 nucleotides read TGTGCCAGCAGTTTTTGGACGGCGAACACTGAAGCTTTCTTT. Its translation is CASSFWTANTEAFF.